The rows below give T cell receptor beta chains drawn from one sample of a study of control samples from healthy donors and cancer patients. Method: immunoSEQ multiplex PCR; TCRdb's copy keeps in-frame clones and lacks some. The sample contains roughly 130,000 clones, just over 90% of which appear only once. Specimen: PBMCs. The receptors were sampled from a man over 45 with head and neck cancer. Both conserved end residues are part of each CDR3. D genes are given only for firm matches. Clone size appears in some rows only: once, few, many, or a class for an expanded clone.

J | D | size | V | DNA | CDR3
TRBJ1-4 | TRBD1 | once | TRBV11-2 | TGTGCCAGCAGCGACTCCGGGACAGGGGGTGAAAAACTGTTTTTT | CASSDSGTGGEKLFF
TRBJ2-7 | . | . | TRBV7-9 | TGTGCCAGCAGCGGGGACTACGAGCAGTACTTC | CASSGDYEQYF
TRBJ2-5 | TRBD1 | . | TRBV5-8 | TGTGCCAGCAGCTTATTAGGGACAGAACAAGAGACCCAGTACTTC | CASSLLGTEQETQYF
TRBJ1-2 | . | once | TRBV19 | TGTGCCAGCGATGACACGGCCTATGGCTACACCTTC | CASDDTAYGYTF
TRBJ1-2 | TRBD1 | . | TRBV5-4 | TGTGCCAGCAGTCTGGGACAGGGAGGGACTGATGGCTACACCTTC | CASSLGQGGTDGYTF
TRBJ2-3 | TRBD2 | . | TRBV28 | TGTGCCAGCAGTACCCGGACTAGCGGGGGGTCAAATACGCAGTATTTT | CASSTRTSGGSNTQYF
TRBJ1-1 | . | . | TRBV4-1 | TGCGCCAGCAGCCCCCGGGACCTTTGGTACACTGAAGCTTTCTTT | CASSPRDLWYTEAFF
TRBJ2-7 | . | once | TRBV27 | TGTGCCAGCAGTTCCCTTGGGAGTACTCTACGCGAGCAGTACTTC | CASSSLGSTLREQYF
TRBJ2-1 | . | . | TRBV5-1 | TGCGCCAGCAGCTTGGGCAGGCTATCAATCCATGAGCAGTTCTTC | CASSLGRLSIHEQFF
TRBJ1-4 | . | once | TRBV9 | TGTGCCAGCAGCCCTCGCAGTGTCCCCAATGAAAAACTGTTTTTT | CASSPRSVPNEKLFF
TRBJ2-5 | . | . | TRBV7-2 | TGTGCCAGCAGCTTAGACTCAGGGGGAGGGACCCAGTACTTC | CASSLDSGGGTQYF
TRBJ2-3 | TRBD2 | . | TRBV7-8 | TGTGCCAGCAGCCGCACTAGCGGGGGGACCTCAAGCACAGATACGCAGTATTTT | CASSRTSGGTSSTDTQYF
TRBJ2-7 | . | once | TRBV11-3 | TGTGCCAGCAGCACAGGCGAGGGGCTAGACGAGCAGTACTTC | CASSTGEGLDEQYF
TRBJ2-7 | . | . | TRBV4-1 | TGCGCCAGCAGCCAAGATTGGCCCGGCCCCTACGAGCAGTACTTC | CASSQDWPGPYEQYF
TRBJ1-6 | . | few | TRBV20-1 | TGCAGTGCTAGTACGGGTTATAATTCACCCCTCCACTTT | CSASTGYNSPLHF
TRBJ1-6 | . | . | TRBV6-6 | TGTGCCAGCAGGGGTTTCGGGGGAATGGATTCACCCCTCCACTTT | CASRGFGGMDSPLHF
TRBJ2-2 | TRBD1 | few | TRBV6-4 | TGTGCCAGCGCCCGGGACAGGGGAAACACCGGGGAGCTGTTTTTT | CASARDRGNTGELFF
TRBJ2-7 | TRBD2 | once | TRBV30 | TGTGCCTGGAGTGAGGAACTAGCGGGGCTAGACGAGCAGTACTTC | CAWSEELAGLDEQYF
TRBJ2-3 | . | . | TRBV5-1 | TGCGCCAGCAGCAAAGGGAGAGATACGCAGTATTTT | CASSKGRDTQYF
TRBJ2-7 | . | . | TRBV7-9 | TGTGCCAGCAGCCCTGTCCAGGGTCTCGAGCAGTACTTC | CASSPVQGLEQYF
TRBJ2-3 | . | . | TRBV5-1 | TGCGCCAGCAGTTTGTTGGATACGCAGTATTTT | CASSLLDTQYF
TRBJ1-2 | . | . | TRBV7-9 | TGTGCCAGCAGCTTCTCCGAGAGTAGCTATGGCTACACCTTC | CASSFSESSYGYTF
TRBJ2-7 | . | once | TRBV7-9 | TGTGCCGTGGGGGGCGGCCACGAGCAGTACTTC | CAVGGGHEQYF
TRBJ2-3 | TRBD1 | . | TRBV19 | TGTGCCACCTTCCGACAGGGGGGAGATACGCAGTATTTT | CATFRQGGDTQYF
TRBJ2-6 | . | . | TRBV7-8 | TGTGCCAGCAGCTACGCCGGGCGCTCTGGGGCCAACGTCCTGACTTTC | CASSYAGRSGANVLTF
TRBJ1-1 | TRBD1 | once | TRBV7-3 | TGTGCCAGCAGCTGGACAGGGGGGAGAAGGACTGAAGCTTTCTTT | CASSWTGGRRTEAFF
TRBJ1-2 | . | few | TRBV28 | TGTGCCAGCAGTTTATTGGCCGTAGGTGAGGATGGCTACACCTTC | CASSLLAVGEDGYTF
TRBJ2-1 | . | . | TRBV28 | TGTGCCAGCAGTGGCGGTGAGCAGTTCTTC | CASSGGEQFF
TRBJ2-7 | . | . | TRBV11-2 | TGTGCCAGCAGCTTAGTGAACTACCACTACGAGCAGTACTTC | CASSLVNYHYEQYF
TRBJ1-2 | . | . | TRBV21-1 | TGTGCCAGCAGCAAAGATAATCAGGGTCGGGCTAACTATGGCTACACCTTC | CASSKDNQGRANYGYTF
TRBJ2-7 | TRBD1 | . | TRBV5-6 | TGTGCCAGCAGGAGGACAGGGGGTGCCTACGAGCAGTACTTC | CASRRTGGAYEQYF
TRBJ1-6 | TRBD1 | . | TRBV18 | TGTGCCAGCTCAAAACGGGACAGTAATTCACCCCTCCACTTT | CASSKRDSNSPLHF
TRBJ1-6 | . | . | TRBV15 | TGTGCCACCAGCAGAGGTGGCCACTCCTATAATTCACCCCTCCACTTT | CATSRGGHSYNSPLHF
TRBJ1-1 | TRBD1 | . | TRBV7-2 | TGTGCCAGCAGCTTAACGCCGACGACAGGGGGCTCTGAAGCTTTCTTT | CASSLTPTTGGSEAFF
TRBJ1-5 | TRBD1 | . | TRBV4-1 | TGCGCCAGCAGCCCCGAGGGACAGGGGTTTCGCAATCAGCCCCAGCATTTT | CASSPEGQGFRNQPQHF
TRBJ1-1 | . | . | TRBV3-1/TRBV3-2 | TGTGCCAGCAGCCTAAAGGGTGTGAACACTGAAGCTTTCTTT | CASSLKGVNTEAFF
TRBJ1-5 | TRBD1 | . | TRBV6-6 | TGTGCCAGCAGGCAGACAGGGACAACCCAGCCCCAGCATTTT | CASRQTGTTQPQHF
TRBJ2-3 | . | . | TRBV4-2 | TGTGCCAGCAGCCAAGAACTAGTCCGCACAGATACGCAGTATTTT | CASSQELVRTDTQYF
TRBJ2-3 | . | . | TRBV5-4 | TGTGCCAGCAGCTTCTCTGGCACAGGCGGGGATACGCAGTATTTT | CASSFSGTGGDTQYF
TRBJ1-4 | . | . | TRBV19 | TGTGCCAGCCGGGGGGCAAGTGAAGAAAAACTGTTTTTT | CASRGASEEKLFF
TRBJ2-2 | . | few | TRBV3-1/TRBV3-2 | TGTGCCAGCAGCCAATTAAGGGGGGCCGGGGAGCTGTTTTTT | CASSQLRGAGELFF
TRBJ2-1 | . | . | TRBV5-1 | TGCGCCAGCACCTTCGCCGGGACTCGGGAGCAGTTCTTC | CASTFAGTREQFF
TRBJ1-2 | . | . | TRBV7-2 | TGTGCCAGCAGCGCAACACCCGGGACGGATGGCTACACCTTC | CASSATPGTDGYTF
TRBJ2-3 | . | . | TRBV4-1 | TGCGCCAGCAGCACCGGTGCCGGTACGCAGTATTTT | CASSTGAGTQYF
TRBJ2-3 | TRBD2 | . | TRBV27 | TGTGCCAGCAGTTGGGCGGGACTAGGAACAGATACGCAGTATTTT | CASSWAGLGTDTQYF
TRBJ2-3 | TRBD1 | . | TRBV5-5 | TGTGCCAGCAGTTCCGACAGGGGGAGCACAGATACGCAGTATTTT | CASSSDRGSTDTQYF
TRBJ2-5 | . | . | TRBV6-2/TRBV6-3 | TGTGCCAGCAGTTACTTTGGGATCCAAGAGACCCAGTACTTC | CASSYFGIQETQYF
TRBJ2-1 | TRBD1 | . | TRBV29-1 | TGCAGCGTGGACCAGGGACAGGGGGACAATGAGCAGTTCTTC | CSVDQGQGDNEQFF
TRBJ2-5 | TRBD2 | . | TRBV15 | TGTGCCACCAGCAGGGAACCGGGGGGAGAGACCCAGTACTTC | CATSREPGGETQYF
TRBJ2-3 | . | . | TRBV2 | TGTGCCAGCACCCAGTATGTCCGGGGTACGCAGTATTTT | CASTQYVRGTQYF
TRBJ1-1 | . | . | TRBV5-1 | TGCGCCAGCAGCTTGGTTGGGCTGACCATGAACACTGAAGCTTTCTTT | CASSLVGLTMNTEAFF
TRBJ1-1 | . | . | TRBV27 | TGTGCCAGCAGTTTATCCGGCAGGGCCTATGAAGCTTTCTTT | CASSLSGRAYEAFF
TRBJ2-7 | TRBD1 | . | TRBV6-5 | TGTGCCAGCGGGCGACAGGGCCCCTACGAGCAGTACTTC | CASGRQGPYEQYF
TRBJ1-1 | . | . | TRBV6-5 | TGTGCCAGCAGTTACGGAAGAAGACAGATGGGCACTGAAGCTTTCTTT | CASSYGRRQMGTEAFF
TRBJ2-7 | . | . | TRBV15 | TGTGCCACCAGCAGAGATCGGGACACCCCTGGCCACGAGCAGTACTTC | CATSRDRDTPGHEQYF
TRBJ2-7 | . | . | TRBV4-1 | TGCGCCAGCAGCCAAGAGAAACAGGGAGGGGGCTACGAGCAGTACTTC | CASSQEKQGGGYEQYF
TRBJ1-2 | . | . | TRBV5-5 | TGTGCCAGCAGCTCCACAGGGTCTCTCACGGACTATGGCTACACCTTC | CASSSTGSLTDYGYTF